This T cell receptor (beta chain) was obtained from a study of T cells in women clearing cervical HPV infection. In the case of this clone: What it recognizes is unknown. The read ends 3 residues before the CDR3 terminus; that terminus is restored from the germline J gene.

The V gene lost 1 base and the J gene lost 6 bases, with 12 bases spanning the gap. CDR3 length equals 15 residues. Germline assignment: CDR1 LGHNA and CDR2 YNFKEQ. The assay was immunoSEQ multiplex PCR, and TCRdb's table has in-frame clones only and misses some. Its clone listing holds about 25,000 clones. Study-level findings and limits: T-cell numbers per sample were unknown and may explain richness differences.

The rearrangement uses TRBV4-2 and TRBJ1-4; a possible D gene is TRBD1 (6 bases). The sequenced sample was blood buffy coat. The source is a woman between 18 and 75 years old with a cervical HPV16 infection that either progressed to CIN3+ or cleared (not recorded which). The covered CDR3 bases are TGTGCCAGCAGCCAAGTCCAGGGGCGGGATGAAAAA. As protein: CASSQVQGRDEK. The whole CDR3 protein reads CASSQVQGRDEKLFF.